The T cell receptor beta chain described here comes from a study of cytomegalovirus exposure and HLA in healthy donors. Broader study findings: 150 to 200 TCR beta chains were listed as cytomegalovirus-associated.

Germline V gene sequence: CDR1 LNHDA, CDR2 SQIVND (reference sequence). Between the trimmed V and J ends, which lost 5 bases and 13 bases, there was a span of 18 bases. This CDR3 is built from 14 residues. Notes on this clone: Its antigen is not identified.

TCRdb keeps only in-frame clones here, not all; method: immunoSEQ multiplex PCR. The sample carries fewer than 250,000 clones, over 80% recorded once. The specimen was PBMCs. The V gene is TRBV19, the J gene TRBJ2-6; no reliable D call. This receptor was identified in a woman in her 30s in good health and CMV-seropositive. CDR3 amino acids: CASSADGPFGVLTF. CDR3 sequence (DNA): TGTGCCAGTAGTGCAGATGGACCCTTCGGGGTCCTGACTTTC.